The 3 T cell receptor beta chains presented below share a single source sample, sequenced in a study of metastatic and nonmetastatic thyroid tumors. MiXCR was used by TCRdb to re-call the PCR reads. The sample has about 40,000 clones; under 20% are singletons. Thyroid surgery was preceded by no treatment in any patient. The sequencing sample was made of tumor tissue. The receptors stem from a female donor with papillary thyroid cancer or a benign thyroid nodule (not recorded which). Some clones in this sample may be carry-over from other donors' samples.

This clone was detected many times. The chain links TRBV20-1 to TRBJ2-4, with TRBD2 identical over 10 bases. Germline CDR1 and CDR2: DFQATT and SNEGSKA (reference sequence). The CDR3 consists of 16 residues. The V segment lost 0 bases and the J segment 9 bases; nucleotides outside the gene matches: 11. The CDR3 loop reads CSAREASGGLSGIQYF. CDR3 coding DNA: TGCAGTGCTAGAGAGGCTAGCGGGGGTCTATCGGGCATTCAGTACTTC.

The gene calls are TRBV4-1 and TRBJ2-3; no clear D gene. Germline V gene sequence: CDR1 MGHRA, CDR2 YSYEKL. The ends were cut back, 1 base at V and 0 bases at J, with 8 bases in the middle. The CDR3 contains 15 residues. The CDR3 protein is CASSQGTASTDTQYF. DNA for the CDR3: TGCGCCAGCAGCCAAGGTACTGCTAGCACAGATACGCAGTATTTT.

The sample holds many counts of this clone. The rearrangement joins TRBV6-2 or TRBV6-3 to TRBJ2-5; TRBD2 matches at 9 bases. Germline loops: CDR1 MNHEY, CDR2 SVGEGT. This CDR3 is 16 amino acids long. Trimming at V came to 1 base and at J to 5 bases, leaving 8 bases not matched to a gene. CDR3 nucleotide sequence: TGTGCCAGCAGTTACTACGGTGTAGCGGGAGAGGAGACCCAGTACTTC. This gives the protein CASSYYGVAGEETQYF.